What follows are 30 T cell receptor beta chains derived from one specimen sequenced in a study of CD8+CD57+ T cells in acquired aplastic anemia. The authors sequenced patients whose flow cytometry had shown CD8+CD57+ cell expansion. According to the study, genomic DNA was the template for TCR beta VDJ and CDR3 profiling. TCRdb independently ran MiXCR on the reads; one entry per CDR3 protein. The data show approximately 300,000 distinct CDR3 sequences, with under 60% seen just once and under 1.5% held by the top ten. The sequenced sample was sorted CD4+, CD8+, or CD8+CD57+ T cells (not recorded which) from PBMCs. These receptors were obtained from a human donor with aplastic anemia.

The chain recombines TRBV6-1 with TRBJ1-2; possible D gene TRBD1, 6 bases. Germline CDR1 is MNHNS and CDR2 is SASEGT. This CDR3 is built from 13 residues. Deletions cut 6 bases from V and 0 bases from J, with 8 bases between. CDR3 DNA sequence: TGTGCCAGCAGACAGGGATCTAACTATGGCTACACCTTC. Translated: CASRQGSNYGYTF.

J is TRBJ2-5 and V is TRBV20-1, with TRBD1 as a possible D gene (6 bases). Deletions cut 5 bases from V and 2 bases from J, with 12 bases between. The CDR3 is 13 residues long. Germline CDR1 and CDR2: DFQATT and SNEGSKA (reference sequence). The CDR3 spells CSALQGPQETQYF. The CDR3 coding sequence is TGCAGTGCTTTACAGGGCCCACAAGAGACCCAGTACTTC.

The chain joins TRBV15 to TRBJ1-6; D may be TRBD1 (5 bases). V gave up 0 bases and J gave up 1 base, with 13 bases separating them. Germline loops: CDR1 LNHNV, CDR2 YYDKDF (reference sequence). The CDR3 runs 18 residues. CDR3 nucleotide sequence: TGTGCCACCAGCAGAGACAAGGGGTTGGGGTCCTATAATTCACCCCTCCACTTT. Its translation: CATSRDKGLGSYNSPLHF.

The chain uses TRBV19 and TRBJ1-1; TRBD1 aligns across 8 bases. The CDR3 contains 15 residues. Per the germline V gene, CDR1 is LNHDA and CDR2 is SQIVND (reference sequence). V was clipped by 5 bases and J by 4 bases; unmatched bases: 9. CDR3 loop: CASSVSGGSGTEAFF. CDR3 nucleotide sequence: TGTGCCAGTAGTGTTTCAGGGGGCTCGGGCACTGAAGCTTTCTTT. The variable domain in full, with the rest retrieved from reference TRBV19 and TRBJ1-1, is DGGITQSPKYLFRKEGQNVTLSCEQNLNHDAMYWYRQDPGQGLRLIYYSQIVNDFQKGDIAEGYSVSREKKESFPLTVTSAQKNPTAFYLCASSVSGGSGTEAFFGQGTRLTVV.

V gene TRBV11-3 combines with J gene TRBJ2-3; perhaps TRBD2 as D (5 bases). The CDR3 runs to 14 residues. Trimming left V 6 bases short and J 11 bases short, with 21 bases between. Germline CDR1 SGHNT, CDR2 YENEEA. CDR3 loop: CASSPWGAGNEQYF. DNA of the CDR3: TGTGCCAGCAGTCCTTGGGGAGCAGGTAATGAGCAGTATTTT.

This clonotype was seen at least ten times. The J gene is TRBJ2-7, the V gene TRBV20-1; 8 bases align to TRBD2. The CDR3 is made up of 14 amino acids. The trim removed 6 bases at V and 5 bases at J, leaving 12 bases unmatched. Germline V gene data show CDR1 as DFQATT and CDR2 as SNEGSKA (reference sequence). The CDR3 DNA sequence: TGCAGTGCCCAACGACGGGGGGGCTGGAACGAGCAGTACTTC. It yields the protein CSAQRRGGWNEQYF.

This clonotype has a count of ten or more. V is TRBV2 and J is TRBJ1-2; 11 positions match TRBD1. The germline CDR1 and CDR2 sequences are SNHLY and FYNNEI. With 2 bases clipped from V and 8 bases from J, the junction kept 4 bases outside the gene matches. This CDR3 is built from 14 residues. CDR3 in amino acids: CASSERTGGKGYTF. The CDR3 DNA is TGTGCCAGCAGTGAAAGGACAGGGGGCAAAGGCTACACCTTC. The entire variable domain, with the rest obtained from reference TRBV2 and TRBJ1-2, is as follows: EPEVTQTPSHQVTQMGQEVILRCVPISNHLYFYWYRQILGQKVEFLVSFYNNEISEKSEIFDDQFSVERPDGSNFTLKIRSTKLEDSAMYFCASSERTGGKGYTFGSGTRLTVV.

Concerning this clonotype itself: Mismatch with germline at one junction end may stem from a read error. The V call is TRBV20-1, the J call TRBJ1-5; no definite D call. Per germline, CDR1 DFQATT and CDR2 SNEGSKA (reference sequence). The CDR3 extends over 14 amino acids. CDR3 in amino acids: CGAIGLASNQPQHF. The DNA of the CDR3 is TGCGGTGCTATCGGGCTGGCTAGCAATCAGCCCCAGCATTTT.

The chain uses TRBV5-4 and TRBJ2-7; TRBD1 matches 9 bases. The CDR3 sequence is 15 residues long. Trimming cost V 3 bases and J 5 bases; bases outside gene matches: 9. The germline V gene encodes CDR1 SGHNT and CDR2 YYREEE (reference sequence). In nucleotides, the CDR3 is TGTGCCAGCAGCTGGAAAGGACAGGGGACCCACGAGCAGTACTTC. Its protein product is CASSWKGQGTHEQYF.

This clonotype has at least ten counts. The chain couples TRBV6-5 to TRBJ2-7, with D tentatively TRBD2 (6 bases). The CDR3 has 14 amino acids. V lost 2 bases, J lost 2 bases, and 10 bases lay in between. The germline CDR1 and CDR2 sequences are MNHEY and SVGAGI. CDR3 sequence: CASSYGREAYEQYF. CDR3 coding DNA: TGTGCCAGCAGTTACGGCAGGGAGGCCTACGAGCAGTACTTC.

The chain links TRBV19 to TRBJ2-5; 9 bases are a match to TRBD2. This CDR3 has 14 amino acids. The V and J ends lost 6 bases and 4 bases, in that order; junction bases with no gene match: 6. The germline V gene has CDR1 LNHDA and CDR2 SQIVND (reference sequence). CDR3 sequence (DNA): TGTGCCAGTAGGTTAGCGGGAGAAGGAGAGACCCAGTACTTC. It is translated as CASRLAGEGETQYF.

This clonotype has ten or more counts. This chain connects TRBV12-3 or TRBV12-4 to TRBJ1-2; 9 bases are shared with TRBD1. The CDR3 is 13 residues long. V gave up 5 bases and J gave up 8 bases; unmatched junction bases: 6. CDR3 amino acids: CASSPTGGWGYTF. The DNA of the CDR3 is TGTGCCAGCAGTCCTACAGGGGGCTGGGGCTACACCTTC.

The table lists this clonotype with many counts. V is TRBV5-1 and J is TRBJ2-7, with 16 positions matching TRBD2. This CDR3 is 18 amino acids long. The junction had 11 bases not matched to a gene; V was cut back by 4 bases and J by 4 bases. CDR1 and CDR2 from the germline V gene are SGHRS and YFSETQ. The CDR3 spells CASSQAGTSGRAVYEQYF. CDR3 in DNA: TGCGCCAGCAGCCAAGCCGGGACTAGCGGGAGGGCCGTGTACGAGCAGTACTTC.

The CDR3 here is CASSDPRDTLNTEAFF. The CDR3 region has the DNA TGTGCCAGCAGCGACCCTCGGGACACCTTGAACACTGAAGCTTTCTTT. This chain connects TRBV9 to TRBJ1-1, with a tentative D call TRBD1 (6 bases). Trimming stripped 3 bases from V and 0 bases from J, with 15 bases between. The CDR3 loop spans 16 amino acids. Germline V lookup: CDR1 SGDLS, CDR2 YYNGEE.

The chain combines TRBV2 with TRBJ1-5, with D possibly matching TRBD1 (5 bases). V lost 2 bases and J lost 7, with 15 bases in between. The CDR3 has 15 residues. Germline CDR1 SNHLY, CDR2 FYNNEI. CDR3 sequence reads: CASSELFGGGQPQHF. In nucleotides, the CDR3 is TGTGCCAGCAGTGAACTCTTTGGGGGTGGGCAGCCCCAGCATTTT.

The rearrangement links TRBV20-1 to TRBJ2-7; maybe TRBD2 (6 bases). With 6 bases removed from V and 2 bases from J, the gap between germline ends came to 11 bases. This CDR3 has 12 residues. Germline V gene data show CDR1 as DFQATT and CDR2 as SNEGSKA (reference sequence). In nucleotides, the CDR3 is TGCAGTGCCAGGACTACCCCCTACGAGCAGTACTTC. Amino acid sequence: CSARTTPYEQYF.

This clonotype was seen at least ten times. This chain uses TRBV5-5 with TRBJ2-2; 8 bases are shared with TRBD1. This CDR3 is built from 16 residues. Germline V lookup: CDR1 SGHKS, CDR2 YYEKEE (reference sequence). V lost 3 bases, J lost 1 base, and 5 bases stayed unmatched. CDR3 amino acids: CASSSSGTGNTGELFF. The CDR3 nucleotides are TGTGCCAGCAGCTCCTCCGGGACAGGGAACACCGGGGAGCTGTTTTTT.

The V call is TRBV6-5, the J call TRBJ2-1, with D possibly matching TRBD1 (6 bases). Per the germline V gene, CDR1 is MNHEY and CDR2 is SVGAGI. Deletions cut 2 bases from V and 8 bases from J, with 10 bases between. The CDR3 sequence is 13 residues long. The CDR3 bases are TGTGCCAGCAGTTACGGCAGGGGAGATGAGCAGTTCTTC. Encoded protein: CASSYGRGDEQFF.

On this clonotype itself: Relative to the germline gene, one junction end is altered; a read error may explain this. V usage is TRBV27 and J usage is TRBJ2-7, with a weak D call TRBD1 (5 bases). Germline-derived CDR1 and CDR2 are MNHEY and SMNVEV (reference sequence). This CDR3 is 15 amino acids long. The CDR3 DNA sequence: TGTGCCGGCAGTTCAGGGCAGGGATCCACCTACGAGCAGTACTTC. This encodes CAGSSGQGSTYEQYF.

This rearrangement joins TRBV9 to TRBJ2-2, with TRBD2 as a possible D gene (7 bases). CDR3 size: 16 residues. V gave up 0 bases and J gave up 4 bases, with 13 bases separating them. The germline V gene has CDR1 SGDLS and CDR2 YYNGEE. CDR3 sequence reads: CASSVGGGATTGELFF. CDR3 DNA sequence: TGTGCCAGCAGCGTAGGAGGGGGGGCGACCACCGGGGAGCTGTTTTTT.

The V and J genes are TRBV7-8 and TRBJ2-7, with TRBD1 as a possible D gene (5 bases). V lost 1 base and J lost 12, with 13 bases in between. Germline CDR1 reads SGHVS; CDR2 reads FQNEAQ. This CDR3 region has 12 residues. CDR3 sequence (DNA): TGTGCCAGCAGCTTAGAGCGCAGGGCTGCGTACTTC. This codes for CASSLERRAAYF.

This clonotype was observed at least ten times. The chain uses TRBV29-1 and TRBJ2-5; 9 nucleotides line up with TRBD1. The CDR3 contains 13 residues. V lost 7 bases, J lost 2 bases, and 5 bases stayed unmatched. Looked up from germline, CDR1 is SQVTM and CDR2 is ANQGSEA. CDR3 in amino acids: CSATGTGQETQYF. CDR3 nucleotide sequence: TGCAGCGCGACTGGGACAGGGCAAGAGACCCAGTACTTC.

This clonotype has just a few counts. V and J are TRBV7-8 and TRBJ2-3; 14 positions agree with TRBD2. Looked up from germline, CDR1 is SGHVS and CDR2 is FQNEAQ. This CDR3 comprises 16 residues. V gave up 1 base and J gave up 7 bases; unmatched junction bases: 4. The CDR3 coding sequence is TGTGCCAGCAGCTTAGTGGGACTAGCGGGAGAGTATACGCAGTATTTT. Translated: CASSLVGLAGEYTQYF. The complete variable domain, with remaining parts taken from reference TRBV7-8 and TRBJ2-3, reads GAGVSQSPRYKVAKRGQDVALRCDPISGHVSLFWYQQALGQGPEFLTYFQNEAQLDKSGLPSDRFFAERPEGSVSTLKIQRTQQEDSAVYLCASSLVGLAGEYTQYFGPGTRLTVL.

This clonotype has a single count. The CDR3 does not close with the conserved phenylalanine or tryptophan, likely indicating a read error. The CDR3 loop is CASSSGFAEYEQFL. As DNA, the CDR3 is TGTGCCAGCAGTTCAGGGTTTGCAGAGTACGAGCAGTTCCTC. This chain joins TRBV2 and TRBJ2-1, with a weak D call TRBD1 (5 bases). V lost 5 bases and J lost 10, with 18 bases in between. Germline V gives CDR1 SNHLY, CDR2 FYNNEI. This CDR3 is 14 amino acids long.

This clonotype was detected many times. V is TRBV19 and J is TRBJ1-3, with D hard to call. V was pared by 8 bases and J by 0 bases, with 8 bases between. The V gene's germline CDR1 is LNHDA and CDR2 SQIVND (reference sequence). The CDR3 has 13 amino acids. CDR3 in amino acids: CASQTVSGNTIYF. The CDR3 DNA reads as TGTGCCAGTCAGACGGTCTCTGGAAACACCATATATTTT.

This clonotype has more than one count but fewer than ten. J is TRBJ1-1 and V is TRBV24-1; 8 bases are shared with TRBD1. CDR1 and CDR2 from the germline V gene are KGHDR and SFDVKD. V gave up 4 bases and J gave up 6 bases; unmatched junction bases: 9. The CDR3 is 15 amino acids. CDR3 sequence (DNA): TGTGCCACCAGTGACCCCACCAGGGGGCTGGCTGAAGCTTTCTTT. This sequence encodes CATSDPTRGLAEAFF.

Turning to this clonotype: A read error may explain this, as a much larger clone is one base away. The V and J genes are TRBV2 and TRBJ2-7; unclear D gene. Germline CDR1 reads SNHLY; CDR2 reads FYNNEI. CDR3 size: 13 residues. Trimming cost V 6 bases and J 2 bases, with 11 bases left between them. The CDR3 is CASSLTLAYEQYF. CDR3 in DNA: TGTGCCAGCAGCCTGACCCTCGCCTACGAGCAGTACTTC. The variable domain in full, with the rest retrieved from reference TRBV2 and TRBJ2-7, is EPEVTQTPSHQVTQMGQEVILRCVPISNHLYFYWYRQILGQKVEFLVSFYNNEISEKSEIFDDQFSVERPDGSNFTLKIRSTKLEDSAMYFCASSLTLAYEQYFGPGTRLTVT.

There are a few counts of this clonotype. The V call is TRBV19, the J call TRBJ1-2; no reliable D call. Deletions cut 5 bases from V and 1 base from J, with 14 bases between. Germline lookup yields CDR1 LNHDA and CDR2 SQIVND (reference sequence). The CDR3 is 15 amino acids. Written as DNA, the CDR3 is TGTGCCAGTAGTCCCCTCGAGTCCGATAACTATGGCTACACCTTC. Translating it yields CASSPLESDNYGYTF. Combining the CDR3 with reference TRBV19 and TRBJ1-2 gives the whole variable domain DGGITQSPKYLFRKEGQNVTLSCEQNLNHDAMYWYRQDPGQGLRLIYYSQIVNDFQKGDIAEGYSVSREKKESFPLTVTSAQKNPTAFYLCASSPLESDNYGYTFGSGTRLTVV.

The rearrangement uses TRBV9 and TRBJ2-7; 13 bases are shared with TRBD2. Unmatched junction bases numbered 7, after V lost 4 bases and J lost 6 bases. CDR1 SGDLS and CDR2 YYNGEE come from the germline V gene. There are 15 residues in the CDR3. CDR3 region: CASSPTSGRASEQYF. CDR3 DNA: TGTGCCAGCAGCCCTACTAGCGGGAGGGCAAGCGAGCAGTACTTC.

This clonotype appeared a single time. The chain is built from TRBV19 and TRBJ1-2; no clear D. Trimming cost V 5 bases and J 0 bases, with 16 bases left between them. CDR1 and CDR2 (germline): LNHDA, SQIVND (reference sequence). This CDR3 has 16 residues. CDR3 region: CASSDPFLCANYGYTF. CDR3 sequence (DNA): TGTGCCAGTAGTGATCCATTCTTATGTGCTAACTATGGCTACACCTTC.